Listed here are 19 T cell receptor beta chains from one sample, sequenced in a study of early T cells in non-severe SARS-CoV-2 infection. TCRdb reprocessed the 5' RACE reads with MiXCR, giving one entry per CDR3 protein. The data show 80,000 to 95,000 distinct CDR3 sequences, about 15% seen once. This material consisted of whole blood, taken at baseline. The receptors derive from an adult who was a healthcare worker with PCR-confirmed SARS-CoV-2 infection or an uninfected control (not recorded which).

This clonotype was seen more than once but under ten times. The chain is built from TRBV6-1 and TRBJ2-7; D call uncertain. Germline V gene sequence: CDR1 MNHNS, CDR2 SASEGT. This CDR3 is 11 amino acids long. V was clipped by 4 bases and J by 3 bases, with 4 bases between them. The CDR3 DNA follows: TGTGCCAGCAGTGCTCTCTACGAGCAGTACTTC. This codes for CASSALYEQYF.

V gene TRBV6-6 combines with J gene TRBJ1-6, with a weak D call TRBD1 (6 bases). The CDR3 loop spans 12 amino acids. Germline CDR1 reads MNHNY; CDR2 reads SVGAGI (reference sequence). With 6 bases removed from V and 8 bases from J, the gap between germline ends came to 8 bases. Written as DNA, the CDR3 is TGTGCCAGCAGACCAGGGGATTCACCCCTCCACTTT. The encoded protein is CASRPGDSPLHF.

The chain links TRBV5-1 to TRBJ1-5; 8 nucleotides line up with TRBD1. CDR1 is SGHRS and CDR2 is YFSETQ in the germline V gene. J lost 6 bases, V lost 0 bases, and 5 bases had no gene match. The CDR3 has 15 residues. CDR3: CASSLDGTGFQPQHF. Written as DNA, the CDR3 is TGCGCCAGCAGCTTGGATGGGACAGGATTTCAGCCCCAGCATTTT.

The table lists this clonotype with many counts. This chain uses TRBV6-1 with TRBJ1-4; D gene unclear. Germline V CDR1 and CDR2: MNHNS, SASEGT. The CDR3 has 12 amino acids. Trimming cost V 2 bases and J 8 bases, with 6 bases left between them. As DNA, the CDR3 is TGTGCCAGCAGTGAATGGGGAGAAAAACTGTTTTTT. Translating it yields CASSEWGEKLFF.

V gene TRBV6-1 combines with J gene TRBJ1-5, with no clear D. The germline CDR1 and CDR2 sequences are MNHNS and SASEGT. The length of the CDR3 is 13 residues. V dropped 3 bases and J dropped 7 bases, with 10 bases sitting between them. The CDR3 here is CASSEQAQQPQHF. CDR3 sequence (DNA): TGTGCCAGCAGTGAGCAGGCACAGCAGCCCCAGCATTTT.

The chain is built from TRBV20-1 and TRBJ2-1; weak D call: TRBD2 (5 bases). This CDR3 is built from 11 residues. Germline lookup yields CDR1 DFQATT and CDR2 SNEGSKA (reference sequence). Trimming pared 7 bases from V and 6 bases from J, leaving 10 bases between. This CDR3 reads CSGRPLNEQFF. In DNA, the CDR3 is TGCAGTGGGAGGCCCCTCAATGAGCAGTTCTTC.

The genes are TRBV28 and TRBJ1-3; D not resolved. V was pared by 6 bases and J by 2 bases, with 14 bases between. Per germline, CDR1 MDHEN and CDR2 SYDVKM. CDR3 size: 15 residues. DNA for the CDR3: TGTGCCAGCAGGAATGAGGACTGGCCTGGAAACACCATATATTTT. Protein sequence: CASRNEDWPGNTIYF.

This clonotype was seen a few times. The rearrangement joins TRBV28 to TRBJ1-5; D call uncertain. Trimming pared 7 bases from V and 4 bases from J, leaving 11 bases between. The V gene's germline CDR1 is MDHEN and CDR2 SYDVKM. The CDR3 loop spans 13 amino acids. CDR3 coding DNA: TGTGCCAGCATGAGGCAGGCAAATCAGCCCCAGCATTTT. It translates to CASMRQANQPQHF.

This clonotype was detected only a few times. The chain joins TRBV12-3 or TRBV12-4 to TRBJ2-3; either TRBD1 or TRBD2 may supply D (6 bases each). The CDR3 runs 16 residues. V gave up 7 bases and J gave up 0 bases, with 17 bases separating them. The CDR3 DNA follows: TGTGCCAGCACCTTGGGGGGCACCAGTAGCACAGATACGCAGTATTTT. Its translation is CASTLGGTSSTDTQYF.

This clonotype was observed a handful of times. The rearrangement links TRBV9 to TRBJ2-3; weak D call: TRBD2 (6 bases). The germline V gene encodes CDR1 SGDLS and CDR2 YYNGEE. This CDR3 spans 15 amino acids. Trimming shortened V by 3 bases and J by 4 bases, and 15 bases separated the two germline ends. Here the CDR3 reads CASSDRTNGADTQYF. CDR3 in DNA: TGTGCCAGCAGCGACCGGACTAACGGCGCAGATACGCAGTATTTT.

The rearrangement links TRBV20-1 to TRBJ2-3; possibly TRBD1 or TRBD2 for D (6 bases each). Per the germline V gene, CDR1 is DFQATT and CDR2 is SNEGSKA (reference sequence). Trimming pared 3 bases from V and 2 bases from J, leaving 15 bases between. The CDR3 extends over 15 amino acids. Written as DNA, the CDR3 is TGCAGTGCTAGTCGGGGGCGGAGTTCCACAGATACGCAGTATTTT. Protein: CSASRGRSSTDTQYF.

This clonotype appeared a few times. V gene TRBV9 combines with J gene TRBJ2-1, with 7 bases identical to TRBD1. This CDR3 is 13 amino acids long. The V gene end was trimmed by 3 bases and the J gene end by 8 bases; junction bases not matched to a gene: 5. Germline CDR1 SGDLS, CDR2 YYNGEE. The CDR3 DNA sequence: TGTGCCAGCAGCGCGACAGGGCGGCATGAGCAGTTCTTC. It codes for CASSATGRHEQFF.

The V call is TRBV4-1, the J call TRBJ2-3; D is tentatively TRBD1 or TRBD2 (6 bases each). V was clipped by 3 bases and J by 7 bases, with 23 bases between them. The germline gives CDR1 MGHRA, CDR2 YSYEKL. The CDR3 contains 17 residues. The CDR3 DNA reads as TGCGCCAGCAGCCAGCTTTCTACAGGGTGGAGGGGAAATACGCAGTATTTT. Its protein is CASSQLSTGWRGNTQYF.

The CDR3 nucleotides read TGTGCCAGCAGCTTAGACGTCTGGAATGAGCAGTTCTTC. Translation gives CASSLDVWNEQFF. This chain uses TRBV7-9 with TRBJ2-1; the D is unclear. CDR3 size: 13 residues. Germline assignment: CDR1 SEHNR and CDR2 FQNEAQ (reference sequence). Deletions cut 1 base from V and 7 bases from J, with 8 bases between.

The rearrangement uses TRBV27 and TRBJ2-1; TRBD2 is a possible D gene (6 bases). This CDR3 contains 15 residues. The V end lost 8 bases, the J end lost 7 bases, and 21 bases lay between the germline ends. The germline gives CDR1 MNHEY, CDR2 SMNVEV (reference sequence). CDR3 loop: CASRIAAAPSNEQFF. As DNA, the CDR3 is TGTGCCAGCCGAATAGCGGCCGCACCTTCGAATGAGCAGTTCTTC.

V is TRBV11-1 and J is TRBJ1-1, with D unclear. Germline V gene lookup returns CDR1 SGHAT and CDR2 FQDESV (reference sequence). V gave up 3 bases and J gave up 0 bases, with 5 bases separating them. The CDR3 spans 13 residues. The CDR3 bases are TGTGCCAGCAGCTTCGTGGTGAACACTGAAGCTTTCTTT. Protein: CASSFVVNTEAFF.

This clonotype occurred a few times. This chain connects TRBV5-8 to TRBJ1-5, with no clear D. V dropped 0 bases and J dropped 7 bases, with 2 bases sitting between them. Germline CDR1 is SGHTS and CDR2 is YDEGEE. The CDR3 is made up of 11 amino acids. Written as DNA, the CDR3 is TGTGCCAGCAGCTTGGGACAGCCCCAGCATTTT. This codes for CASSLGQPQHF.

This clonotype appeared a few times. The genes are TRBV7-9 and TRBJ1-2, with 7 bases lining up with TRBD1. Germline V lookup: CDR1 SEHNR, CDR2 FQNEAQ (reference sequence). Losses at the gene ends were 5 bases for V and 8 bases for J; bases not matched to a gene: 8. This CDR3 contains 13 residues. CDR3 amino acids: CASSGDRVRGYTF. As DNA, the CDR3 is TGTGCCAGCAGCGGGGACAGAGTGAGAGGCTACACCTTC.

The chain is built from TRBV28 and TRBJ2-1; 7 bases are shared with TRBD1. Germline-derived CDR1 and CDR2 are MDHEN and SYDVKM. V lost 2 bases and J lost 5; bases outside the gene matches: 12. This CDR3 region has 17 residues. CDR3 sequence: CASSLSPTGDKDNEQFF. CDR3 DNA sequence: TGTGCCAGCAGTTTAAGCCCCACAGGGGACAAGGACAATGAGCAGTTCTTC.